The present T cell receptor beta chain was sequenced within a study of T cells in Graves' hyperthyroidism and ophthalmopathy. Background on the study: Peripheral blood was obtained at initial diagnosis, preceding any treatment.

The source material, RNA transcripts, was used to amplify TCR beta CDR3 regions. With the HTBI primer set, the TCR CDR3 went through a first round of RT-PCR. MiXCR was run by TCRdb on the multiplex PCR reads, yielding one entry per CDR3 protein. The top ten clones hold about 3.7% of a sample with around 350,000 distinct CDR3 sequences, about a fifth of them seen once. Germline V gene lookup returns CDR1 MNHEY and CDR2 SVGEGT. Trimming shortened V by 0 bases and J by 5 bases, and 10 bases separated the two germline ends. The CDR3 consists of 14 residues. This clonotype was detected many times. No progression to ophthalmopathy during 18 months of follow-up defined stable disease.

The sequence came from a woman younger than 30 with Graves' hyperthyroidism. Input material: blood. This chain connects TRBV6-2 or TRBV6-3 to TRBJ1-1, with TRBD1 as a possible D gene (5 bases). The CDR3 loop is CASSYSNDSTEAFF. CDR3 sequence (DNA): TGTGCCAGCAGTTACTCCAATGACAGTACTGAAGCTTTCTTT.